This entry lists 13 T cell receptor beta chains sequenced from one sample in a study of T cells in women clearing cervical HPV infection. The protocol was immunoSEQ multiplex PCR, while the TCRdb copy is restricted to in-frame clones and leaves out a portion. Across 15,000 to 20,000 clones, the top ten clones capture around 6.7% of the sample. Sequenced sample: blood buffy coat. These TCRs come from a woman between 18 and 69 years old with a cervical HPV16 infection that either progressed to CIN3+ or cleared (not recorded which).

Regarding this clone: The CDR3 goes on 3 residues after the read ends, and that part is filled in from the germline J gene. V usage is TRBV19 and J usage is TRBJ2-7; D remains ambiguous. Deletions cut 3 bases from V and 0 bases from J, with 9 bases between. This CDR3 spans 14 amino acids. The germline CDR1 and CDR2 sequences are LNHDA and SQIVND (reference sequence). The CDR3 sequence is CASSIRVISYEQYF. Incomplete CDR3 DNA: TGTGCCAGTAGTATTAGGGTCATCTCCTACGAG. Filled out from reference TRBV19 and TRBJ2-7, the complete variable domain reads DGGITQSPKYLFRKEGQNVTLSCEQNLNHDAMYWYRQDPGQGLRLIYYSQIVNDFQKGDIAEGYSVSREKKESFPLTVTSAQKNPTAFYLCASSIRVISYEQYFGPGTRLTVT.

Remarks on this clone: The DNA ends 3 residues before the CDR3 does, and the rest of the CDR3 is filled in from the germline J gene. The gene calls are TRBV19 and TRBJ1-5; TRBD1 matches 7 bases. The V gene's germline CDR1 is LNHDA and CDR2 SQIVND (reference sequence). After removal of 3 bases from V and 0 bases from J, the junction contained 5 bases not matched to a gene. The CDR3 length is 16 residues. The sequenced CDR3 bases are TGTGCCAGTAGTATGAAAGGGGGCTATAGCAATCAGCCC. This sequence encodes CASSMKGGYSNQP. The entire CDR3 protein reads CASSMKGGYSNQPQHF.

The CDR3 reads CASSTGTGGSYEQYF. Incomplete CDR3 DNA: TGTGCCAGCTCAACCGGGACAGGGGGTTCCTACGAG. The chain joins TRBV18 to TRBJ2-7, with 11 bases lining up with TRBD1. The CDR3 extends 3 residues past the end of the read, so its final part is completed from the germline J gene. This CDR3 is 15 amino acids long. V shed 5 bases and J 1 base; nucleotides not matched to a gene: 4. Germline loops: CDR1 KGHSH, CDR2 LQKENI. The complete variable domain, with remaining parts taken from reference TRBV18 and TRBJ2-7, reads NAGVMQNPRHLVRRRGQEARLRCSPMKGHSHVYWYRQLPEEGLKFMVYLQKENIIDESGMPKERFSAEFPKEGPSILRIQQVVRGDSAAYFCASSTGTGGSYEQYFGPGTRLTVT.

A word on this clone: The CDR3 is cut off 3 residues early in the read; its end comes from the germline J gene. The rearrangement uses TRBV30 and TRBJ2-5; 7 bases align to TRBD2. CDR3 length equals 13 residues. Germline V gives CDR1 GTSNPN, CDR2 SVGIG (reference sequence). V lost 0 bases, J lost 3 bases, and 1 base stayed unmatched. The sequenced part of the CDR3 DNA is TGTGCCTGGAGTGTTCTAGCGGAAGAGACC. Amino acid sequence: CAWSVLAEET. The CDR3 in full is CAWSVLAEETQYF. The variable domain in full, with the rest retrieved from reference TRBV30 and TRBJ2-5, is SQTIHQWPATLVQPVGSPLSLECTVEGTSNPNLYWYRQAAGRGLQLLFYSVGIGQISSEVPQNLSASRPQDRQFILSSKKLLLSDSGFYLCAWSVLAEETQYFGPGTRLLVL.

Concerning this clone: The read gets to within 3 residues of the CDR3 end, and the germline J gene fills in the rest. The chain joins TRBV19 to TRBJ1-5; 8 nucleotides agree with TRBD1. V shed 3 bases and J 2 bases; nucleotides not matched to a gene: 12. The CDR3 covers 18 residues. Germline-derived CDR1 and CDR2 are LNHDA and SQIVND (reference sequence). The CDR3 here is CASSIEPGGGLGNQPQHF. CDR3 bases read: TGTGCCAGTAGTATTGAGCCAGGGGGCGGTTTGGGCAATCAGCCC.

Details on this clone: The CDR3 end is not reached by the read, which stops 3 residues before it; the germline J gene fills it in. V and J are TRBV5-6 and TRBJ1-4; D not resolved. Trimming left V 2 bases short and J 7 bases short, with 9 bases between. Germline V gives CDR1 SGHDT, CDR2 YYEEEE. The CDR3 spans 13 residues. The CDR3: CASSLGGPEKLFF. Partial CDR3 DNA: TGTGCCAGCAGCTTAGGAGGGCCTGAAAAA.

As for this clone: The observed sequence ends 3 residues before the CDR3 terminus, with the missing tail filled in from the germline J gene. V usage is TRBV27 and J usage is TRBJ1-2; 12 bases fit TRBD1. This CDR3 is built from 17 residues. CDR1 MNHEY and CDR2 SMNVEV come from the germline V gene (reference sequence). Trimming removed 2 bases from V and 5 bases from J; junction bases left unmatched: 9. The covered CDR3 bases are TGTGCCAGCAGTTTACGCTCCGGGACAGGGGGCCGTTATGGC. This sequence encodes CASSLRSGTGGRYG. The full-length CDR3 reads as CASSLRSGTGGRYGYTF.

Regarding this clone: The read gets to within 3 residues of the CDR3 end, and the germline J gene fills in the rest. The rearrangement links TRBV19 to TRBJ1-4; no clear D. Germline V gene lookup returns CDR1 LNHDA and CDR2 SQIVND (reference sequence). This CDR3 spans 15 amino acids. Trimming stripped 7 bases from V and 0 bases from J, with 12 bases between. The covered CDR3 bases are TGTGCCAGTAACGTCAACAGTGCAACTAATGAAAAA. Its translation: CASNVNSATNEK. The CDR3 in its entirety is CASNVNSATNEKLFF.

The CDR3 loop is CASSFGAGGPDTQYF. The sequenced CDR3 bases are TGCGCCAGCAGCTTCGGAGCGGGGGGACCAGATACG. The V and J genes are TRBV5-1 and TRBJ2-3; 9 bases match TRBD2. The read stops 3 residues short of the end of the CDR3; the missing end is completed from the germline J gene. V shed 2 bases and J 4 bases; nucleotides not matched to a gene: 5. CDR3 length equals 15 residues. Per the germline V gene, CDR1 is SGHRS and CDR2 is YFSETQ.

As for this clone: With the read ending 3 residues before the CDR3 end, the germline J gene is used to fill in that end. This chain links TRBV2 with TRBJ2-5; D may be TRBD1 (6 bases). The CDR3 covers 16 residues. V was clipped by 10 bases and J by 2 bases, with 23 bases between them. In germline, CDR1 is SNHLY, CDR2 FYNNEI. The CDR3 reads CATTPPQSGVQETQYF. The CDR3 bases that were read are TGTGCCACGACCCCCCCCCAGTCAGGGGTGCAAGAGACC.

Concerning this clone: Sequencing ends 3 residues short of the CDR3 end; the germline J gene provides the rest. V gene TRBV30 combines with J gene TRBJ1-1; D is undetermined. The CDR3 is 14 amino acids. V shed 8 bases and J shed 1 base, with 17 bases lying between them. CDR1 is GTSNPN and CDR2 is SVGIG in the germline V gene (reference sequence). The part of the CDR3 DNA that was read is TGTGCCAGCAAGATGCTCCAGGAGAACACTGAA. Protein product: CASKMLQENTE. The whole CDR3 reads CASKMLQENTEAFF.

Worth noting for this clone: The read ends 3 residues early relative to the CDR3; the germline J gene fills the gap. V gene TRBV28 combines with J gene TRBJ1-2, with D unresolved. V was cut by 6 bases and J by 4 bases, with 15 bases left in between. The length of the CDR3 is 14 residues. Germline lookup yields CDR1 MDHEN and CDR2 SYDVKM. CDR3 DNA (partial): TGTGCCAGCAGCTCCGTTCGGGCGGGCTATGGC. Its translation: CASSSVRAGYG. The whole CDR3 protein reads CASSSVRAGYGYTF.

For this clone: The read terminates 3 residues before the CDR3 end, so the remaining end is supplied by the germline J gene. The J gene is TRBJ2-3, the V gene TRBV7-9; 7 nucleotides match TRBD1. Looked up from germline, CDR1 is SEHNR and CDR2 is FQNEAQ (reference sequence). V shed 3 bases and J 1 base; nucleotides not matched to a gene: 4. The CDR3 totals 15 residues. The CDR3 loop is CASSFGQDRTDTQYF. The CDR3 bases that were read are TGTGCCAGCAGCTTCGGACAGGACCGCACAGATACG.